These 21 T cell receptor beta chains came from one sample sequenced in a study of OX40 agonist ivuxolimab in advanced cancers. Sequencing used immunoSEQ multiplex PCR; TCRdb keeps in-frame clones, though not all of them. This repertoire shows 65,000 to 100,000 clones, about 85% found once; its top ten account for over 3%. The material sequenced was CD4+ or CD8+ T cells sorted from blood, taken in a trial of the OX40 agonist ivuxolimab. The receptors shown here come from an adult with an advanced solid tumor such as melanoma, head and neck, liver or kidney cancer.

The V and J genes are TRBV19 and TRBJ2-2, with D unresolved. The length of the CDR3 is 11 residues. CDR1 and CDR2 from the germline V gene are LNHDA and SQIVND (reference sequence). Trimming removed 3 bases at V and 6 bases at J, with 2 bases between. The CDR3 bases are TGTGCCAGTAGTATCGCCGGGGAGCTGTTTTTT. Amino acids: CASSIAGELFF.

This clone was counted a few times. This chain links TRBV28 with TRBJ1-5, with D perhaps matching TRBD1 (6 bases). The ends were cut back, 3 bases at V and 1 base at J, with 19 bases in the middle. CDR3 size: 18 residues. Germline loops: CDR1 MDHEN, CDR2 SYDVKM. CDR3 coding DNA: TGTGCCAGCAGTTTCCCCCAGACAGGACGGAGAAGCAATCAGCCCCAGCATTTT. It is translated as CASSFPQTGRRSNQPQHF.

The V gene is TRBV21-1, the J gene TRBJ2-7. TRBV21-1 is a pseudogene locus. The CDR3 totals 20 residues. The DNA for the CDR3 is TGTGCCAGCAGCAAAAGCGAGGACCGCAGGGAGAGGAAAAACTCCTACGAGCAGTACTTC. This codes for CASSKSEDRRERKNSYEQYF.

The rearrangement joins TRBV6-1 to TRBJ2-7; 10 nucleotides align to TRBD2. Per the germline V gene, CDR1 is MNHNS and CDR2 is SASEGT. The CDR3 is 15 amino acids. V shed 4 bases and J 0 bases; nucleotides not matched to a gene: 3. The CDR3 DNA is TGTGCCAGCAGTGTCTCTAGCGGGAGCTCCTACGAGCAGTACTTC. This encodes CASSVSSGSSYEQYF.

This clone was seen only a few times. The chain has TRBV28 and TRBJ2-7, with a weak D call TRBD1 (6 bases). This CDR3 has 14 amino acids. With 6 bases removed from V and 6 bases from J, the gap between germline ends came to 18 bases. Looked up from germline, CDR1 is MDHEN and CDR2 is SYDVKM. The CDR3 nucleotides are TGTGCCAGCAGCCCCCTTGGTCAGGGGAGCGAGCAGTACTTC. Translation gives CASSPLGQGSEQYF.

The chain links TRBV5-1 to TRBJ1-6, with no clear D. V shed 0 bases and J shed 6 bases, with 7 bases lying between them. Germline lookup yields CDR1 SGHRS and CDR2 YFSETQ. The CDR3 is 14 amino acids. In DNA, the CDR3 is TGCGCCAGCAGCTTGGATACGTCTAATTCACCCCTCCACTTT. The encoded protein is CASSLDTSNSPLHF.

This chain links TRBV28 with TRBJ2-7; a possible D gene is TRBD1 (6 bases). The CDR3 is 17 residues long. V lost 2 bases and J 0 bases, leaving 17 bases between the germline ends. Germline CDR1 and CDR2: MDHEN and SYDVKM. The DNA for the CDR3 is TGTGCCAGCAGTTTAACAGCAGGGGTCTTCACCTCCTACGAGCAGTACTTC. Protein sequence: CASSLTAGVFTSYEQYF.

The chain links TRBV4-3 to TRBJ2-2; D perhaps matches TRBD1 (6 bases). The germline V gene encodes CDR1 LGHNA and CDR2 YSLEER. The V end lost 0 bases, the J end lost 6 bases, and 14 bases lay between the germline ends. This CDR3 spans 16 amino acids. The CDR3 region is CASSQDSGQYAGELFF. For the CDR3, the DNA is TGCGCCAGCAGCCAAGATAGTGGACAGTACGCCGGGGAGCTGTTTTTT.

This clone is a singleton in its sample. The genes are TRBV11-3 and TRBJ1-3, with D possibly being TRBD1 (5 bases). V was pared by 0 bases and J by 0 bases, with 12 bases between. From germline, CDR1 is SGHNT and CDR2 YENEEA. The CDR3 sequence is 17 residues long. The CDR3 DNA sequence: TGTGCCAGCAGCTTAGAGACAGAAACTCTCTCTGGAAACACCATATATTTT. As protein: CASSLETETLSGNTIYF.

This clone was seen only a few times. The rearrangement joins TRBV6-4 to TRBJ1-6; unclear D gene. CDR1 and CDR2 (germline): MRHNA, SNTAGT. The CDR3 loop spans 13 amino acids. Trimming left V 2 bases short and J 10 bases short, with 9 bases between. The DNA of the CDR3 is TGTGCCAGCAGTGACATCCTCGGCTCACCCCTCCACTTT. Its protein product is CASSDILGSPLHF.

As for this clone: Mismatch with germline at one junction end may stem from a read error. The CDR3 DNA follows: TGTGCCAGCAGAGAAGCGACAGGGTCCCTGGCCTACAATGAGCAGTTCTTC. This codes for CASREATGSLAYNEQFF. The rearrangement joins TRBV6-1 to TRBJ2-1; 7 nucleotides match TRBD1. The CDR3 runs 17 residues. In germline, CDR1 is MNHNS, CDR2 SASEGT.

This chain connects TRBV7-2 to TRBJ1-6; a possible D gene is TRBD1 (6 bases). This CDR3 contains 16 residues. V was cut by 5 bases and J by 15 bases, with 26 bases left in between. Germline V lookup: CDR1 SGHTA, CDR2 FQGNSA. This CDR3 reads CASSLGSLDRSKGLHF. The CDR3 DNA reads as TGTGCCAGCAGCCTGGGGAGTTTGGACAGATCTAAAGGCCTCCACTTT.

The chain combines TRBV30 with TRBJ2-5; either TRBD1 or TRBD2 may fit D (7 bases each). Germline CDR1 reads GTSNPN; CDR2 reads SVGIG (reference sequence). The CDR3 length is 13 residues. The V end was cut by 2 bases, the J end by 5 bases, with 12 bases between. CDR3 bases: TGTGCCTGGAGTTGGCAGGGGGGGGAGACCCAGTACTTC. This sequence encodes CAWSWQGGETQYF.

The count of this clone is one. The V and J genes are TRBV7-9 and TRBJ1-4, with a tentative D call TRBD1 (5 bases). The CDR3 is made up of 16 amino acids. The V gene lost 2 bases and the J gene lost 4 bases, with 14 bases spanning the gap. Germline CDR1 and CDR2: SEHNR and FQNEAQ (reference sequence). CDR3 loop: CASSLFTGGVNEKLFF. CDR3 DNA sequence: TGTGCCAGCAGCTTATTTACCGGGGGGGTTAATGAAAAACTGTTTTTT. The full variable domain, rest sourced from reference TRBV7-9 and TRBJ1-4, is DTGVSQNPRHKITKRGQNVTFRCDPISEHNRLYWYRQTLGQGPEFLTYFQNEAQLEKSRLLSDRFSAERPKGSFSTLEIQRTEQGDSAMYLCASSLFTGGVNEKLFFGSGTQLSVL.

The chain recombines TRBV7-2 with TRBJ2-7; no clear D gene. V gave up 6 bases and J gave up 6 bases, with 15 bases separating them. This CDR3 has 13 residues. The germline CDR1 and CDR2 sequences are SGHTA and FQGNSA. As DNA, the CDR3 is TGTGCCAGCAGTCCTATACCCTTTAGCGAGCAGTACTTC. This translates into CASSPIPFSEQYF.

CDR3 residues: CASASTGEAEKLFF. CDR3 sequence (DNA): TGTGCCAGCGCCTCGACAGGGGAAGCTGAAAAACTGTTTTTT. This chain links TRBV6-1 with TRBJ1-4, with 8 bases that match TRBD1. Unmatched junction bases numbered 9, after V lost 8 bases and J lost 7 bases. Germline V CDR1 and CDR2: MNHNS, SASEGT. CDR3 length: 14 residues.

The rearrangement links TRBV7-8 to TRBJ2-1, with D perhaps matching TRBD1 (6 bases). The ends were cut back, 1 base at V and 4 bases at J, with 14 bases in the middle. The germline gives CDR1 SGHVS, CDR2 FQNEAQ. CDR3 length: 16 residues. The CDR3 protein is CASSLVGQGLYNEQFF. The CDR3 nucleotides are TGTGCCAGCAGCTTAGTAGGGCAGGGGCTATACAATGAGCAGTTCTTC.

The J gene is TRBJ2-2, the V gene TRBV5-6; D is undetermined. From germline, CDR1 is SGHDT and CDR2 YYEEEE. V lost 4 bases and J 6 bases, leaving 16 bases between the germline ends. This CDR3 comprises 15 residues. The CDR3 bases are TGTGCCAGCAGCGAGGTGGATGGGATCCCCGGGGAGCTGTTTTTT. Protein product: CASSEVDGIPGELFF.

This chain connects TRBV11-2 to TRBJ2-3; the D call may be TRBD1 or TRBD2 (6 bases each). The CDR3 totals 12 residues. Germline values: CDR1 SGHAT, CDR2 FQNNGV. Trimming removed 5 bases from V and 9 bases from J, with 12 bases in between. DNA for the CDR3: TGTGCCAGCAGCCTCCAAGGGGGGACGCAGTATTTT. Its translation: CASSLQGGTQYF.

This clone was observed a handful of times. The chain couples TRBV7-9 to TRBJ1-1; D possibly corresponds to TRBD1 (6 bases). V lost 6 bases and J lost 4, with 21 bases in between. Germline lookup yields CDR1 SEHNR and CDR2 FQNEAQ (reference sequence). The CDR3 is 16 residues long. The CDR3 DNA follows: TGTGCCAGCAGTCAGGGGCCGGGACGAGGGGGCACTGAAGCTTTCTTT. Its translation is CASSQGPGRGGTEAFF.

CDR3 region: CASSLQEGEAFF. The CDR3 region has the DNA TGCGCCAGCAGCCTTCAAGAAGGTGAAGCTTTCTTT. The rearrangement joins TRBV5-1 to TRBJ1-1; D is uncertain. Germline lookup yields CDR1 SGHRS and CDR2 YFSETQ. The V end lost 4 bases, the J end lost 7 bases, and 11 bases lay between the germline ends. This CDR3 is built from 12 residues.